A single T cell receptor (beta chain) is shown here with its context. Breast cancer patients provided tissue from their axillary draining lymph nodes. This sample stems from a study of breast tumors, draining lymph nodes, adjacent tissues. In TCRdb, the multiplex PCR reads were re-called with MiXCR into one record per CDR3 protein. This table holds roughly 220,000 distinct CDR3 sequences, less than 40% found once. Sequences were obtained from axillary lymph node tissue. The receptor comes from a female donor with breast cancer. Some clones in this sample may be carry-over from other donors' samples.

Here the CDR3 DNA reads TGTGCCAGCAGCGTCAGGGGTGGCGTGAACACTGAAGCTTTCTTT. It is translated as CASSVRGGVNTEAFF. V gene TRBV9 combines with J gene TRBJ1-1, with D tentatively TRBD1 (6 bases). Germline V lookup: CDR1 SGDLS, CDR2 YYNGEE. Trimming left V 2 bases short and J 0 bases short, with 11 bases between. The length of the CDR3 is 15 residues.